This TCR beta chain was observed in a study of response to subunit inactivated influenza vaccine. Germline CDR1 MNHEY, CDR2 SVGAGI. CDR3 length: 12 amino acids. V lost 6 bases and J lost 8, with 8 bases in between. MiXCR, run by TCRdb on the RT-PCR reads, gives a single entry per CDR3 protein. Seen here are just over 300,000 distinct CDR3 sequences, about a fifth observed once, and the top ten hold roughly 10%. Sequences were derived from PBMCs from blood, sampled less than 22 months after vaccination. This TCR was recovered from a man between 50 and 69 years old who received an inactivated influenza vaccine. The chain recombines TRBV6-5 with TRBJ1-6; D remains unclear. CDR3 bases: TGTGCCAGCAGAATAGGATATTCACCCCTCCACTTT. It encodes CASRIGYSPLHF.